This TCR beta chain was retrieved from a study of blood T cell repertoires in COVID-19. Germline loops: CDR1 SGHAT, CDR2 FQNNGV. V trimming: 4 bases; J trimming: 4 bases; junction bases outside the gene matches: 7. The CDR3 loop spans 15 amino acids. Sequenced by immunoSEQ multiplex PCR; TCRdb stores in-frame clones only, minus some. Here the sample spans 200,000 to 250,000 clones, roughly four fifths being singletons. The rearrangement uses TRBV11-2 and TRBJ2-5; TRBD2 matches at 9 bases. The sequence was obtained from a woman at least 80 years old with COVID-19, enrolled during active disease. The sequenced sample was peripheral blood. The CDR3 reads CASSWGGGARETQYF. The CDR3 nucleotides are TGTGCCAGCAGCTGGGGCGGGGGGGCCCGAGAGACCCAGTACTTC.